This T cell receptor (beta chain) appears in the sequencing data of a study of T cell repertoires in cytomegalovirus infection. Study outcomes and limitations: Summed frequency of shared TCR beta families picked out CMV carriers who also had the relevant HLA.

A remark on this clonotype: The antigen remains undetermined.

TCRdb re-analysed the reads in MiXCR, keeping a single row per CDR3 protein. The table has some 560,000 distinct CDR3 sequences, 35% to 50% seen once. The CDR3 covers 17 residues. The V gene lost 0 bases and the J gene lost 8 bases, with 20 bases spanning the gap. In germline, CDR1 is SGHNT, CDR2 YENEEA. This specimen was cultured PBMCs, taken from culture after CMV antigen stimulation. The receptor was derived from a human donor in good health (CMV status not recorded). Some clones in this sample may be carry-over from other donors' samples. V usage is TRBV11-3 and J usage is TRBJ2-1; the D gene could be TRBD1 or TRBD2 (6 bases each). CDR3 sequence (DNA): TGTGCCAGCAGCTTAGAGGGGGGCCCGCTAGCAAGGGATGAGCAGTTCTTC. Translated: CASSLEGGPLARDEQFF.